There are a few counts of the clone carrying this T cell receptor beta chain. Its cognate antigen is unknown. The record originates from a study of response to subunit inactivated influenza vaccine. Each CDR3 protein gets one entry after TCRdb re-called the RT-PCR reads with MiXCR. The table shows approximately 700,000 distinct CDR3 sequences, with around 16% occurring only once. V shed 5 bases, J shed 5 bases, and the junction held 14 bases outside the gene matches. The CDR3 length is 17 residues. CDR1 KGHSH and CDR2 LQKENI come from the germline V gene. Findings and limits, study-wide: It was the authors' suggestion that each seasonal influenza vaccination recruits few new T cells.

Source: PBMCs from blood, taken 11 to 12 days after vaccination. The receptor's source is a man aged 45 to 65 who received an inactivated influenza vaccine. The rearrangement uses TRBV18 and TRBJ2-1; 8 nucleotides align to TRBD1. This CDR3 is CASSARGRGYADNEQFF. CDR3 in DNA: TGTGCCAGCTCAGCCAGGGGGCGCGGGTATGCGGACAATGAGCAGTTCTTC.